This T cell receptor beta chain came from a study of shared clonotypes between healthy human individuals. The germline CDR1 and CDR2 sequences are LGHNA and YSLEER. The V and J ends lost 6 bases and 3 bases, in that order; junction bases with no gene match: 9. The CDR3 has 15 residues. Terminally differentiated effector memory CD45RA+ cells were left out of the naive CD8 fraction, which was CD45RO-negative and positively selected for CCR7. Using immunoSEQ multiplex PCR, the repertoire was profiled, and TCRdb retains in-frame clones only, with some absent. In the table there are a few million clones, around 93% of which are singletons. This clone is a singleton in its sample.

The receptor comes from a man in his late teens or twenties in good health. Some clones in this sample may be carry-over from other donors' samples. Sample: naive CD8+ T cells from PBMCs. The chain combines TRBV4-3 with TRBJ2-7; 9 bases map to TRBD1. The CDR3 here is CASSPGTGRGYEQYF. CDR3 nucleotides: TGCGCCAGCAGTCCTGGGACAGGGAGGGGCTACGAGCAGTACTTC.